Presented here are 26 T cell receptor beta chains from one specimen sequenced in a study of early T cells in non-severe SARS-CoV-2 infection (dated by TCRdb to the early 2020s). The library was prepared using 5' RACE. TCRdb names NextSeq 500 as the instrument used. TCRdb reran the public reads through fastp at Q25 and MiXCR, keeping productive beta chains. One record per CDR3 amino acid sequence lists the most common genes and DNA. For this sample there are 100,000 to 150,000 distinct CDR3 sequences; 15% appear just once. The ten largest clones add up to 20% to 25% of the sample. The sequenced material came from whole blood. These receptors came from an adult who was a healthcare worker with PCR-confirmed SARS-CoV-2 infection or an uninfected control (not recorded which).

This clonotype was detected only a few times. This chain uses TRBV30 with TRBJ2-3, with 8 bases lining up with TRBD2. CDR1 and CDR2 from the germline V gene are GTSNPN and SVGIG (reference sequence). The CDR3 sequence is 16 residues long. The V gene end was trimmed by 0 bases and the J gene end by 3 bases; junction bases not matched to a gene: 8. The CDR3 DNA reads as TGTGCCTGGAGTGTATATCCCGGGGGGGCAACAGATACGCAGTATTTT. It encodes CAWSVYPGGATDTQYF. The variable domain in full, with the rest retrieved from reference TRBV30 and TRBJ2-3, is SQTIHQWPATLVQPVGSPLSLECTVEGTSNPNLYWYRQAAGRGLQLLFYSVGIGQISSEVPQNLSASRPQDRQFILSSKKLLLSDSGFYLCAWSVYPGGATDTQYFGPGTRLTVL.

This clonotype was counted a few times. The CDR3 DNA follows: TGTGCCAGCAGCTTGGACGGGGACTATGGCTACACCTTC. Translated: CASSLDGDYGYTF. The chain recombines TRBV7-9 with TRBJ1-2; D gene ambiguous. The V end was cut by 3 bases, the J end by 3 bases, with 8 bases between. This CDR3 spans 13 amino acids. The V gene's germline CDR1 is SEHNR and CDR2 FQNEAQ (reference sequence). The variable domain in full, with the rest retrieved from reference TRBV7-9 and TRBJ1-2, is DTGVSQNPRHKITKRGQNVTFRCDPISEHNRLYWYRQTLGQGPEFLTYFQNEAQLEKSRLLSDRFSAERPKGSFSTLEIQRTEQGDSAMYLCASSLDGDYGYTFGSGTRLTVV.

In this sample, this clonotype turned up a few times. The rearrangement links TRBV24-1 to TRBJ2-3, with 7 bases that match TRBD2. Unmatched junction bases numbered 2, after V lost 5 bases and J lost 1 base. CDR1 is KGHDR, CDR2 SFDVKD, per germline. The CDR3 covers 14 residues. The CDR3 bases are TGTGCCACCAGTGTGGCGGGGGGCACAGATACGCAGTATTTT. Its protein is CATSVAGGTDTQYF.

A few counts support this clonotype. J is TRBJ2-3 and V is TRBV6-2 or TRBV6-3; D gene uncertain. The ends were cut back, 0 bases at V and 8 bases at J, with 9 bases in the middle. The CDR3 totals 13 residues. From germline, CDR1 is MNHEY and CDR2 SVGEGT. The CDR3 protein is CASSYSAPVTQYF. The CDR3 DNA is TGTGCCAGCAGTTACTCGGCCCCTGTTACGCAGTATTTT.

This clonotype was seen a few times. The chain links TRBV12-3 or TRBV12-4 to TRBJ2-2, with D possibly TRBD1 on 5 matching bases. Trimming stripped 3 bases from V and 2 bases from J, with 10 bases between. The CDR3 contains 15 residues. The CDR3 region has the DNA TGTGCCAGCAGTTTGGGGCCCACCAACACCGGGGAGCTGTTTTTT. Translated, it gives CASSLGPTNTGELFF.

The rearrangement joins TRBV7-8 to TRBJ1-5; D not certain. This CDR3 comprises 13 residues. V was clipped by 8 bases and J by 3 bases, with 11 bases between them. Per the germline V gene, CDR1 is SGHVS and CDR2 is FQNEAQ. The chain's CDR3 is CASGPRPNQPQHF. The CDR3 DNA sequence: TGTGCCAGCGGACCACGGCCCAATCAGCCCCAGCATTTT.

This clonotype was found many times. The V gene is TRBV4-1, the J gene TRBJ1-6, with D unresolved. The germline V gene encodes CDR1 MGHRA and CDR2 YSYEKL. This CDR3 is built from 14 residues. Trimming took off 0 bases at V and 8 bases at J, with 8 bases between the two ends. The CDR3 loop is CASSQDLRDSPLHF. CDR3 DNA: TGCGCCAGCAGCCAAGATCTGAGGGATTCACCCCTCCACTTT.

The rearrangement uses TRBV20-1 and TRBJ1-1; the D is unclear. From germline, CDR1 is DFQATT and CDR2 SNEGSKA (reference sequence). The CDR3 totals 14 residues. V was clipped by 5 bases and J by 1 base, with 14 bases between them. The CDR3 sequence: CSAFDGSANTEAFF. Here the CDR3 DNA reads TGCAGTGCTTTTGACGGCAGTGCGAACACTGAAGCTTTCTTT.

This clonotype was seen a few times. The chain carries TRBV7-2 and TRBJ2-3; TRBD2 is a possible D gene (5 bases). The germline gives CDR1 SGHTA, CDR2 FQGNSA. The CDR3 length is 14 residues. Deletions cut 3 bases from V and 4 bases from J, with 11 bases between. The DNA for the CDR3 is TGTGCCAGCAGCTTTGGGTCGCGGGCAGATACGCAGTATTTT. Its protein product is CASSFGSRADTQYF.

As to this clonotype: The CDR3 does not close with the conserved phenylalanine or tryptophan, likely indicating a read error. The chain is built from TRBV3-1 and TRBJ2-2, with a tentative D call TRBD2 (7 bases). The germline V gene encodes CDR1 LGHDT and CDR2 YNNKEL (reference sequence). Trimming removed 6 bases at V and 0 bases at J, with 23 bases between. The CDR3 covers 19 residues. The DNA for the CDR3 is TGTGCCAGCAGTCTGGCGCCCGGGGGGCTACGAGCGAACACCGGGGAGCTGTTTTCT. This codes for CASSLAPGGLRANTGELFS.

The genes are TRBV5-1 and TRBJ2-3; perhaps TRBD2 as D (5 bases). CDR3 length equals 17 residues. V dropped 3 bases and J dropped 3 bases, with 20 bases sitting between them. Germline V gives CDR1 SGHRS, CDR2 YFSETQ. The CDR3 DNA reads TGCGCCAGCAGCTCCAACCCTCAACTACGAGGGACAGATACGCAGTATTTT. Amino acid sequence: CASSSNPQLRGTDTQYF.

This chain links TRBV6-2 or TRBV6-3 with TRBJ1-5, with a weak D call TRBD1 (6 bases). Germline V gene lookup returns CDR1 MNHEY and CDR2 SVGEGT. The V end was cut by 5 bases, the J end by 0 bases, with 17 bases between. The CDR3 is 17 residues long. The CDR3 DNA reads TGTGCCAGCAGTCAACAGGGATTTGGGTATAGCAATCAGCCCCAGCATTTT. It encodes CASSQQGFGYSNQPQHF.

This chain connects TRBV7-2 to TRBJ2-1; D gene ambiguous. The germline CDR1 and CDR2 sequences are SGHTA and FQGNSA. The V gene lost 4 bases and the J gene lost 6 bases, with 10 bases spanning the gap. This CDR3 comprises 13 residues. The CDR3 bases are TGTGCCAGCAGCTGGGTGGTTCCCAATGAGCAGTTCTTC. Its translation is CASSWVVPNEQFF.

V and J are TRBV5-1 and TRBJ2-1; a weak D match, TRBD2 (5 bases). Germline loops: CDR1 SGHRS, CDR2 YFSETQ. The CDR3 totals 13 residues. Trimming cost V 4 bases and J 7 bases, with 12 bases left between them. CDR3 sequence reads: CASSGGPANEQFF. For the CDR3, the DNA is TGCGCCAGCAGCGGCGGGCCGGCGAATGAGCAGTTCTTC.

This clonotype was counted ten times or more. The V call is TRBV10-1, the J call TRBJ2-3, with a possible D match to TRBD2 (6 bases). The V gene lost 7 bases and the J gene lost 3 bases, with 11 bases spanning the gap. Per the germline V gene, CDR1 is WNHNN and CDR2 is SYGVQD (reference sequence). This CDR3 comprises 13 residues. Written as DNA, the CDR3 is TGCGCCAGCATGAGCGGGTTGACAGATACGCAGTATTTT. It is translated as CASMSGLTDTQYF.

V usage is TRBV19 and J usage is TRBJ2-6; no reliable D call. The germline V gene encodes CDR1 LNHDA and CDR2 SQIVND (reference sequence). Between the trimmed V and J ends, which lost 5 bases and 4 bases, there was a span of 24 bases. CDR3 length: 19 residues. The CDR3 spells CASSYSLATFYSGANVLTF. The CDR3 DNA sequence: TGTGCCAGTAGTTATTCCCTCGCCACCTTCTATTCCGGGGCCAACGTCCTGACTTTC. Variable domain in full (rest from reference TRBV19 and TRBJ2-6): DGGITQSPKYLFRKEGQNVTLSCEQNLNHDAMYWYRQDPGQGLRLIYYSQIVNDFQKGDIAEGYSVSREKKESFPLTVTSAQKNPTAFYLCASSYSLATFYSGANVLTFGAGSRLTVL.

This chain joins TRBV7-2 and TRBJ1-4, with 7 bases that match TRBD1. CDR1 is SGHTA, CDR2 FQGNSA, per germline. This CDR3 comprises 14 residues. With V trimmed by 1 base and J by 8 bases, 4 bases remained unmatched. CDR3 sequence: CASSLGQGAEKLFF. CDR3 DNA sequence: TGTGCCAGCAGCTTAGGACAGGGAGCCGAAAAACTGTTTTTT.

There are many counts of this clonotype. The V gene is TRBV9, the J gene TRBJ1-6; possible D gene TRBD1, 5 bases. The germline CDR1 and CDR2 sequences are SGDLS and YYNGEE. The CDR3 runs 13 residues. Trimming stripped 3 bases from V and 10 bases from J, with 11 bases between. Here the CDR3 DNA reads TGTGCCAGCAGCGACGACAGTTGGTCACCCCTCCACTTT. Translating gives CASSDDSWSPLHF.

In this sample, this clonotype turned up a few times. This rearrangement joins TRBV6-5 to TRBJ1-3, with D uncertain. Trimming left V 4 bases short and J 4 bases short, with 8 bases between. This CDR3 spans 13 amino acids. The germline V gene has CDR1 MNHEY and CDR2 SVGAGI. The CDR3 coding sequence is TGTGCCAGCAGTTCCGAAGGAGGAAACACCATATATTTT. This gives the protein CASSSEGGNTIYF.

The rearrangement uses TRBV6-5 and TRBJ2-3; D remains ambiguous. There are 14 residues in the CDR3. In germline, CDR1 is MNHEY, CDR2 SVGAGI. V shed 6 bases and J shed 0 bases, with 10 bases lying between them. CDR3 sequence (DNA): TGTGCCAGCAGCTCCGGACCTAGCACAGATACGCAGTATTTT. This codes for CASSSGPSTDTQYF.

This clonotype showed up just a few times. The J gene is TRBJ2-1, the V gene TRBV27; D not resolved. V shed 6 bases and J shed 6 bases, with 9 bases lying between them. Germline V gives CDR1 MNHEY, CDR2 SMNVEV (reference sequence). This CDR3 contains 12 residues. The chain's CDR3 is CASRRYSNEQFF. The CDR3 region has the DNA TGTGCCAGCAGGAGGTACTCCAATGAGCAGTTCTTC.

Only a few counts were recorded for this clonotype. The J gene is TRBJ2-7, the V gene TRBV3-1; 10 nucleotides line up with TRBD1. Germline CDR1 reads LGHDT; CDR2 reads YNNKEL (reference sequence). V trimming: 4 bases; J trimming: 2 bases; junction bases outside the gene matches: 2. The CDR3 covers 14 residues. DNA of the CDR3: TGTGCCAGCAGCCGGGACAGGGGAACCTACGAGCAGTACTTC. Residues: CASSRDRGTYEQYF.

This clonotype was observed a handful of times. The chain is built from TRBV19 and TRBJ1-2; 7 nucleotides agree with TRBD1. The CDR3 loop spans 15 amino acids. CDR1 and CDR2 from the germline V gene are LNHDA and SQIVND (reference sequence). Losses at the gene ends were 3 bases for V and 4 bases for J; bases not matched to a gene: 8. Written as DNA, the CDR3 is TGTGCCAGTAGTATCGGACAGGATGGTCCCTATGGCTACACCTTC. Its translation is CASSIGQDGPYGYTF.

This clonotype came up many times. This chain uses TRBV10-3 with TRBJ2-5; D perhaps matches TRBD2 (6 bases). Germline V CDR1 and CDR2: ENHRY, SYGVKD. Trimming removed 2 bases from V and 0 bases from J, with 16 bases in between. The CDR3 contains 17 residues. The CDR3, as DNA: TGTGCCATCAGTGAGCCCCAAATTGGCGGGGACCAAGAGACCCAGTACTTC. Encoded protein: CAISEPQIGGDQETQYF.

The chain links TRBV9 to TRBJ2-3; 7 positions match TRBD2. With 2 bases clipped from V and 4 bases from J, the junction kept 16 bases outside the gene matches. The germline V gene has CDR1 SGDLS and CDR2 YYNGEE. This CDR3 comprises 18 residues. CDR3 nucleotide sequence: TGTGCCAGCAGCGTCGGATCCGGACTAGGAGGGAGCCCAGATACGCAGTATTTT. The encoded protein is CASSVGSGLGGSPDTQYF.

Notes on this clonotype: A much more abundant neighbour one base away suggests this may be a read error. The V gene is TRBV20-1, the J gene TRBJ1-1, with 7 bases identical to TRBD1. Germline CDR1 DFQATT, CDR2 SNEGSKA (reference sequence). Losses at the gene ends were 1 base for V and 7 bases for J; bases not matched to a gene: 12. CDR3 size: 15 residues. CDR3 coding DNA: TGCAGTGCTAGAGTTGGCCAGGGGGAGGACATTGAAGCTTTCTTT. This codes for CSARVGQGEDIEAFF.